This paragraph covers one TCR beta chain sequence. Its specific antigen is unknown. Base qualities are not at hand, and no much larger clone is one base apart. CD8 naive samples consisted of CD45RO-negative cells that were positively selected for CCR7, yielding a CD45RA+CCR7+ population without TemRA cells. Donors were healthy HIV-negative adults with no recently reported acute infections or vaccinations. Every donor was a Caucasian adult residing in Nashville, Tennessee, USA. After blood collection by leukapheresis, PBMCs were isolated using Ficoll-Histopaque density gradient centrifugation and then cryopreserved in the vapor phase of liquid nitrogen. Purity and quantity of every magnetically sorted T cell population were checked by analytical flow cytometry. Genomic DNA was isolated from each sorted fraction and quantified by UV absorbance on a Nanodrop 2000c. Using the deep immunoSEQ assay, multiplex PCR amplified TCR CDR3 regions from genomic DNA. Genomic DNA extracted from each cell subset was distributed evenly over all wells of several immunoSEQ 96-well plates, and each plate served as one replicate. Each replicate PCR for sorted subsets received 150 to 250 ng genomic DNA, equal to around 32,000 T cell genomes. Purified libraries were quantified with a Qubit 3.0 fluorometer, sized on a Bioanalyzer 2100, and re-quantified with the KAPA Library Quantification kit. Each immunoSEQ 96-well plate was sequenced on its own single-read 150-cycle Illumina NextSeq 550 flow cell. The published analysis was carried out like this. Because only junctional sequences without quality scores were contained in the immunoSEQ output, filtering matching that applied to full-length reads could not be performed. To assign V/J genes and CDR3, sequences were annotated using PyIR, a Python wrapper for IgBLAST v1.9, with IMGT germline references. Reads were filtered out if the reads had weak V/J assignments (E-value above 1e-6), no CDR3, stop codons, out-of-frame junctions, or ambiguous translated residues. V3J clonotypes were defined as sequences sharing the same inferred V gene, J gene, and CDR3 amino acid sequence. Percentage overlap between repertoires was calculated by dividing the number of shared unique clonotypes by the size of the smaller repertoire. RTK rarefaction, the Chao1 estimator, and Recon v2.1 estimates of unobserved clonotypes were used to assess repertoire richness. Generation probabilities were computed with OLGA for all TCRbeta clonotypes obtained by the gDNA method from a handful of donors. TCRdb retrieved this table from immuneACCESS and kept in-frame rearrangements only. Not all clones are present; in checked studies, unresolved V genes account for under half, and no reason is known for the remainder. V and J calls and clone size are given by that table; D and trimming were obtained from the DNA. The sample yields millions of clones; about 92% were counted once. The ten largest account for 1.5% to 2% of the sample.

This entry belongs to a study of shared clonotypes between healthy human individuals (dated by TCRdb to about 2020). About the full investigation: The cohort comprised a couple of women and a few men aged 18 to 49 years. For each donor, CD4 naive and CD4 memory were each given three plates, CD8 naive was given two plates, and CD8 memory was given one plate. Blood TCR repertoires of five healthy adults were deeply sequenced to estimate repertoire size and the extent of clonotype sharing between individuals. Different laboratories and diverse techniques were used to prepare libraries and sequence TCR repertoires, to increase sequencing depth and limit assay-specific biases. Per donor, leukapheresis produced somewhere between about 0.9 and 9.5 billion PBMCs.

Paper-wide results and their limitations: Larger estimated clonotype richness was generally found for naive subsets than for memory subsets. Pairwise subsampling indicated that sequencing depth was expected to affect the degree of clonotype sharing among donors. Clonotypes shared by all four sorted-subset donors showed higher generation probabilities than non-shared clonotypes. Incomplete sequencing was indicated by rarefaction of sorted-subset datasets, despite the large sequencing depth. Sampling was restricted to blood, and TCR repertoires in tissues likely differ from the TCR repertoires found in blood. When a handful of donors were compared, the shared fraction of clonotypes was roughly 5% for naive CD4, 3% to 4% for naive CD8, about 2.5% for memory CD4, and 0.4% for memory CD8. The genetic and exposure-history diversity represented was limited by the small number of donors.

CDR3 length: 13 amino acids, cysteine to phenylalanine. Kept here is only the CDR3 DNA, which spans 39 bases and is read in frame from base 1. Sequences MNHEY (CDR1) and SMNVEV (CDR2) are obtained from the germline V gene (reference sequence). V and J lose 3 bases and 7 bases, and a span of 10 bases separates them. Sequencing was carried out using naive CD8+ T cells from PBMCs. Sample cell subset or site, as interpreted from the label and publication: CD45RA+CCR7+. Recombination linked TRBV27 to TRBJ1-5, with the D gene uncertain. This receptor was identified in a man younger than 35 in good health. Some clones in this sample may be carry-over from other donors' samples. The CDR3 protein: CASSFVPHQPQHF. The base sequence is TGTGCCAGCAGTTTTGTTCCCCACCAGCCCCAGCATTTT.